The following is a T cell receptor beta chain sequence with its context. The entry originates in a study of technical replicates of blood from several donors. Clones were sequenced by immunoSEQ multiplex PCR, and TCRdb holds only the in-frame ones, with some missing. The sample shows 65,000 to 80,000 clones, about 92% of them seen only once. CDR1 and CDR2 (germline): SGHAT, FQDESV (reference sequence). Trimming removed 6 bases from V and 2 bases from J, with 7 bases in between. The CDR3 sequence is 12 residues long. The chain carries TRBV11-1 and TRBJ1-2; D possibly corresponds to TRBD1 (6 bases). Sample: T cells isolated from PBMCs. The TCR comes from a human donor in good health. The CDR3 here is CASRGQNYGYTF. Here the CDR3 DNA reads TGTGCCAGCAGGGGACAAAACTATGGCTACACCTTC.